This T cell receptor beta chain was observed in a study of shared clonotypes between healthy human individuals. Note on this clone: The antigen is undetermined. In the same sample, other DNA sequences code for this CDR3.

Splitting the CD4+ cells yielded a CD45RA+ naive subset and a CD45RA-negative memory subset. Each subset's genomic DNA was split evenly across several immunoSEQ plates. Using immunoSEQ multiplex PCR, the repertoire was profiled, and TCRdb retains in-frame clones only, with some absent. The data contain about 1.1 million clones, around three quarters of them singletons. Study-wide results and caveats: Sorted-subset sequencing was shown by rarefaction to be incomplete despite large depth. Few donors restricted represented genetic and exposure-history diversity.

CDR3 length: 15 amino acids. V shed 1 base and J shed 2 bases, with 6 bases lying between them. Germline assignment: CDR1 MDHEN and CDR2 SYDVKM. The genes are TRBV28 and TRBJ2-6; perhaps TRBD2 as D (5 bases). Sequencing was performed on memory CD4+ T cells from PBMCs. Subset of the sample: CD45RA-negative fraction. This TCR was sampled from a man aged 18 to 35 in good health. Some clones in this sample may be carry-over from other donors' samples. The CDR3 reads CASSLSGAGANVLTF. CDR3 DNA: TGTGCCAGCAGTTTATCCGGGGCTGGGGCCAACGTCCTGACTTTC. The complete variable domain, with remaining parts taken from reference TRBV28 and TRBJ2-6, reads DVKVTQSSRYLVKRTGEKVFLECVQDMDHENMFWYRQDPGLGLRLIYFSYDVKMKEKGDIPEGYSVSREKKERFSLILESASTNQTSMYLCASSLSGAGANVLTFGAGSRLTVL.